This note documents a single T cell receptor (beta chain) sequence. The antigen remains undetermined. CDR1 is LNHDA and CDR2 is SQIVND in the germline V gene (reference sequence). This CDR3 comprises 15 residues. V lost 0 bases, J lost 2 bases, and 10 bases lay in between. The data derive from a study of T cells in localized non-small cell lung cancer. Study results and limitations: Sequencing involved a lone tumor region, leaving heterogeneity possible. Adjacent lung held a median roughly 54 of the top 100 tumor clones. A higher density of T cells in blood coincided with extended overall survival. The study found T cell clonality highest in uninvolved adjacent lung, above tumor.

The data were produced by immunoSEQ multiplex PCR, yet TCRdb's version contains in-frame clones alone and is incomplete. The data hold about 7,000 clones, with 50% observed a single time. Sequencing used lymph node tissue, obtained before any cancer treatment. This chain connects TRBV19 to TRBJ1-2; no reliable D call. The TCR was taken from a female donor at least 60 years old with stage I lung adenocarcinoma. This CDR3 is CASSIDPTGNYGYTF. In DNA form, the CDR3 reads TGTGCCAGTAGTATAGATCCGACGGGGAACTATGGCTACACCTTC.